The clone carrying this TCR beta chain has only one observation. This entry is derived from a study of shared clonotypes between healthy human individuals. Only CD45RO-negative cells positively selected for CCR7 counted as naive CD8 cells, so terminally differentiated effector memory CD45RA+ cells were excluded. CDR3 length: 16 amino acids. V trimming: 4 bases; J trimming: 2 bases; junction bases outside the gene matches: 8. Germline CDR1 reads SGDLS; CDR2 reads YYNGEE. The assay was immunoSEQ multiplex PCR, and TCRdb's table has in-frame clones only and misses some. The sample has 800,000 or so clones, approximately 97% seen once; the top ten hold less than 0.25%.

The sample comprised naive CD8+ T cells sorted from blood. This sequence joins TRBV9 and TRBJ2-3, with 9 bases matching TRBD2. The clonotype was recovered from a young man in good health. Written as DNA, the CDR3 is TGTGCCAGCAGCCCGGGGAGCGGGAGGCCCACAGATACGCAGTATTTT. Translated, it gives CASSPGSGRPTDTQYF.